This TCR beta chain was obtained from a study of T cells in women clearing cervical HPV infection. Overall study context: Cases: HPV16-related CIN3 or worse on histology, 2 invasive cancers.

The germline V gene has CDR1 SEHNR and CDR2 FQNEAQ (reference sequence). CDR3 length equals 13 residues. The protocol was immunoSEQ multiplex PCR, while the TCRdb copy is restricted to in-frame clones and leaves out a portion. This sample's table reports about 35,000 clones. Concerning this clone: Read data end 3 residues before the CDR3 end; the end is taken from the germline J gene.

The V gene is TRBV7-9, the J gene TRBJ1-2, with 9 bases that match TRBD1. The origin of this receptor is a woman between 18 and 75 years old with a cervical HPV16 infection that either progressed to CIN3+ or cleared (not recorded which). Sequencing was carried out using blood buffy coat. CDR3 DNA, as far as it was read: TGTGCCAGCAGCTTAGGGACAGGGGAAGGC. Its protein product is CASSLGTGEG. The entire CDR3 reads CASSLGTGEGYTF.